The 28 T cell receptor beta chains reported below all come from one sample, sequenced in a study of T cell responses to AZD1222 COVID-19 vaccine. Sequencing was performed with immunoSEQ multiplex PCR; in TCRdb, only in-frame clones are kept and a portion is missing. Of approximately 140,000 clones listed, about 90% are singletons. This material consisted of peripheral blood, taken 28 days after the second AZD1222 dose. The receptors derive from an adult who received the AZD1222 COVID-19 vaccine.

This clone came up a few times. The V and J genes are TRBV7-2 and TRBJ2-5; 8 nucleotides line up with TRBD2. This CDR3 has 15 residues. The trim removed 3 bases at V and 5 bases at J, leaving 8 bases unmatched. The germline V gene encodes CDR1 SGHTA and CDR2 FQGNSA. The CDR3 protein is CASSFQAGGRETQYF. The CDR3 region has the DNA TGTGCCAGCAGCTTTCAGGCGGGGGGCAGGGAGACCCAGTACTTC.

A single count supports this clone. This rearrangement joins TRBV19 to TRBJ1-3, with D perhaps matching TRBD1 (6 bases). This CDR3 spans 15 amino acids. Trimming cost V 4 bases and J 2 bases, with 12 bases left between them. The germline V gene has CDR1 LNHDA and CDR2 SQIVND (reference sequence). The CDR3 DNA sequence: TGTGCCAGTAGTACAAACAGGGTCCCTGGAAACACCATATATTTT. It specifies CASSTNRVPGNTIYF. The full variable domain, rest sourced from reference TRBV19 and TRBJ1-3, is DGGITQSPKYLFRKEGQNVTLSCEQNLNHDAMYWYRQDPGQGLRLIYYSQIVNDFQKGDIAEGYSVSREKKESFPLTVTSAQKNPTAFYLCASSTNRVPGNTIYFGEGSWLTVV.

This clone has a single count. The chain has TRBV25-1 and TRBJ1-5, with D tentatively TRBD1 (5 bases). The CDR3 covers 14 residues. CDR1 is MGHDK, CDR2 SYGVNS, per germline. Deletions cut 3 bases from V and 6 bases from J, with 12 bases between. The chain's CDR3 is CASSDGLRGQPQHF. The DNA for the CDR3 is TGTGCCAGCAGTGATGGCCTGAGGGGTCAGCCCCAGCATTTT.

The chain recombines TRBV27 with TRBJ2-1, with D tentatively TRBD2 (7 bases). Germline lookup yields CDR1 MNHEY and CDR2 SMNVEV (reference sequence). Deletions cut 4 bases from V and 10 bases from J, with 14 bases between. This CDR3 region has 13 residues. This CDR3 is CASSWGGAVEQFF. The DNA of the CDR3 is TGTGCCAGCAGTTGGGGGGGGGCTGTCGAGCAGTTCTTC.

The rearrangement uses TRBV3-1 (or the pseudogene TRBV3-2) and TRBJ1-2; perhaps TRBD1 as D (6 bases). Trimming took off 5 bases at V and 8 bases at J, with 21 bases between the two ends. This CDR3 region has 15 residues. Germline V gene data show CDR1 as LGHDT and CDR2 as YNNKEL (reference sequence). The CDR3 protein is CASSTRTESIAGYTF. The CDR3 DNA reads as TGTGCCAGCAGCACCCGGACAGAGTCTATCGCGGGCTACACCTTC.

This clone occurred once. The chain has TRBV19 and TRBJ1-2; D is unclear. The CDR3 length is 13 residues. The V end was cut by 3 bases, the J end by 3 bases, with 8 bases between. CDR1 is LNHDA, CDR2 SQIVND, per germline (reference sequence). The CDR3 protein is CASSMTGDYGYTF. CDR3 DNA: TGTGCCAGTAGTATGACGGGTGACTATGGCTACACCTTC.

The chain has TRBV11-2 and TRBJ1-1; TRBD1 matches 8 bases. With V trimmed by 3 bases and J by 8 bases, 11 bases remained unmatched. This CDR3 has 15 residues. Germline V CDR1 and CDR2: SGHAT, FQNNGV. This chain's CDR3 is CASSLGQAWRREAFF. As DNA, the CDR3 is TGTGCCAGCAGCTTGGGACAGGCCTGGCGCAGGGAAGCTTTCTTT.

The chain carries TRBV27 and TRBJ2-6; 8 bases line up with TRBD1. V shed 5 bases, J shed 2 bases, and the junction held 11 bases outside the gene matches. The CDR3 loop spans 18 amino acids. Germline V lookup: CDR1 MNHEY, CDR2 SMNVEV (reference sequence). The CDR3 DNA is TGTGCCAGCAGTCTCGACAGGGGTACAGTGGCTGGGGCCAACGTCCTGACTTTC. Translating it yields CASSLDRGTVAGANVLTF.

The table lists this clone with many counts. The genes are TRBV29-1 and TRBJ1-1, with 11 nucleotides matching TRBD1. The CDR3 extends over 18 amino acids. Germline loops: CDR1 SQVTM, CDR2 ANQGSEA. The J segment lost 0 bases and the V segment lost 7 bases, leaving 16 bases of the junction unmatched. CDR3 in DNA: TGCAGCGCTTACCCGGGACAGGGGGACGGGGGCATGAACACTGAAGCTTTCTTT. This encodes CSAYPGQGDGGMNTEAFF.

CDR3 protein: CSGNADTQYF. Written as DNA, the CDR3 is TGTTCGGGAAATGCAGATACGCAGTATTTT. The chain couples TRBV7-9 to TRBJ2-3; a possible D gene is TRBD2 (5 bases). The CDR3 covers 10 residues. Per the germline V gene, CDR1 is SEHNR and CDR2 is FQNEAQ (reference sequence).

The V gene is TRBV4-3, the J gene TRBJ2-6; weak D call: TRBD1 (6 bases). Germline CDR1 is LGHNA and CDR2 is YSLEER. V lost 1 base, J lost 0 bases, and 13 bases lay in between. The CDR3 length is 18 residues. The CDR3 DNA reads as TGCGCCAGCAGCCAAGCGGGCAGGGGCCGCTCTGGGGCCAACGTCCTGACTTTC. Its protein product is CASSQAGRGRSGANVLTF.

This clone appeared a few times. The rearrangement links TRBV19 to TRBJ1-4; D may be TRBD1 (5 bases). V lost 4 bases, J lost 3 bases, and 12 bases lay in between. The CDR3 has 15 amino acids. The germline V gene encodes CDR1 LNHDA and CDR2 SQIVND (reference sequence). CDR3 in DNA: TGTGCCAGTAGTAGACCGGGACGGTCTAATGAAAAACTGTTTTTT. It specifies CASSRPGRSNEKLFF.

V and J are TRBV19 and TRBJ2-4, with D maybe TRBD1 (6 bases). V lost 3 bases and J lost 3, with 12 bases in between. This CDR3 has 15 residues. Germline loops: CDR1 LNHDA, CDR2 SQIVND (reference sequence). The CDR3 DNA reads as TGTGCCAGTAGTATTCAGGGGATAGACAAAAACATTCAGTACTTC. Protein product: CASSIQGIDKNIQYF.

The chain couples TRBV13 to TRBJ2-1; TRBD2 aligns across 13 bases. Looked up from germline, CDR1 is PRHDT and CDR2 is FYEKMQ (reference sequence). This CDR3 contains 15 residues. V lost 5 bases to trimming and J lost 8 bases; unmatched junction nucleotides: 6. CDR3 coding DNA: TGTGCCAGCAGCGTTGGGACTAGCGGGATGGATGAGCAGTTCTTC. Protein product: CASSVGTSGMDEQFF.

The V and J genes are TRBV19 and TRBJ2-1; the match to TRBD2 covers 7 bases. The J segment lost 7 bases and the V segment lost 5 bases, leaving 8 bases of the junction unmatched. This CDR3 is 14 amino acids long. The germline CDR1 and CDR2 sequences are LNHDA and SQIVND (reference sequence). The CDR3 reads CASSRGEMVNEQFF. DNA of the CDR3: TGTGCCAGTAGTCGGGGGGAGATGGTTAATGAGCAGTTCTTC.

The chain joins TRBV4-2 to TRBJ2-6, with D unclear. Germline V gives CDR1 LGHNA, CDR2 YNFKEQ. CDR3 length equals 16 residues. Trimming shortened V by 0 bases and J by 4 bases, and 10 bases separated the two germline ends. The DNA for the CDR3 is TGTGCCAGCAGCCAAGATGTAGGGTCCGGGGCCAACGTCCTGACTTTC. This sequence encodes CASSQDVGSGANVLTF.

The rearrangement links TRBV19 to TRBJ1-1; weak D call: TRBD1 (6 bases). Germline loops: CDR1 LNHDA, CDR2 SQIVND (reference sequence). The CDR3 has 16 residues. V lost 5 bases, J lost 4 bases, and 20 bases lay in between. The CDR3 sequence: CASSPTSGTLGTEAFF. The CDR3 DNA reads TGTGCCAGTAGTCCGACCTCCGGGACACTAGGCACTGAAGCTTTCTTT.

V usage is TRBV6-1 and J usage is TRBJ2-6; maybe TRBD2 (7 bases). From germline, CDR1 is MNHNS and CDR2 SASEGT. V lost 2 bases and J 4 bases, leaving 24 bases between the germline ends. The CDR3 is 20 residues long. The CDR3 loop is CASSELYLRFGGPGANVLTF. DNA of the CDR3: TGTGCCAGCAGTGAACTTTATCTCCGATTCGGGGGGCCAGGGGCCAACGTCCTGACTTTC.

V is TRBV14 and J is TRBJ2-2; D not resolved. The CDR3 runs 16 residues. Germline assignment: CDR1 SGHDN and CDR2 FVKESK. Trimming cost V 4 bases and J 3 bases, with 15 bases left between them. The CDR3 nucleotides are TGTGCCAGCAGCCCCCGGGTAGCAGTCGACACCGGGGAGCTGTTTTTT. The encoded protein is CASSPRVAVDTGELFF.

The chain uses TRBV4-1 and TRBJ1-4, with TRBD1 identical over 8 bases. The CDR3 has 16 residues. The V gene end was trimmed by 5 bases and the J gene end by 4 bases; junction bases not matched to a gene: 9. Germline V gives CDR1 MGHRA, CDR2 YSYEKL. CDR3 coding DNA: TGCGCCAGCAGCATATGGAGACAGGGGCTTAATGAAAAACTGTTTTTT. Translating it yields CASSIWRQGLNEKLFF.

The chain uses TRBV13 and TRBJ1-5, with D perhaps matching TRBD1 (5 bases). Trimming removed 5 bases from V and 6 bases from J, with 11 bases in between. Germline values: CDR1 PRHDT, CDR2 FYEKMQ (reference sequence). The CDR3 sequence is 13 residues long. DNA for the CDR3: TGTGCCAGCAGCGCGGAGGGACGTCAGCCCCAGCATTTT. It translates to CASSAEGRQPQHF.

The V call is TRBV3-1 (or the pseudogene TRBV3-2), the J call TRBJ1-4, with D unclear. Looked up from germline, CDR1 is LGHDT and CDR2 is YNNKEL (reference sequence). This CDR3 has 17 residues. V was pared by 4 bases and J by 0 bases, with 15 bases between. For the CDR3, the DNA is TGTGCCAGCAGCCCTTGGGGTGATGGCGCAACTAATGAAAAACTGTTTTTT. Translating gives CASSPWGDGATNEKLFF.

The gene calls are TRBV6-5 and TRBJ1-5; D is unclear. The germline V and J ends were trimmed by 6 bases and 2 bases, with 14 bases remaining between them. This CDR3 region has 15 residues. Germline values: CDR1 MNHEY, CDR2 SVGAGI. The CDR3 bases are TGTGCCAGCAGGGTGCAGGAGAGCGGCAATCAGCCCCAGCATTTT. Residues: CASRVQESGNQPQHF.

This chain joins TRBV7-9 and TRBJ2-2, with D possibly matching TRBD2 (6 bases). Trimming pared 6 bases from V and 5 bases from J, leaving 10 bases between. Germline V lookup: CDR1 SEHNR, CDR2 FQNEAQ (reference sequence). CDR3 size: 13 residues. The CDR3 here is CASRHGGTGELFF. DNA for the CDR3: TGTGCCAGCAGACACGGGGGAACCGGGGAGCTGTTTTTT.

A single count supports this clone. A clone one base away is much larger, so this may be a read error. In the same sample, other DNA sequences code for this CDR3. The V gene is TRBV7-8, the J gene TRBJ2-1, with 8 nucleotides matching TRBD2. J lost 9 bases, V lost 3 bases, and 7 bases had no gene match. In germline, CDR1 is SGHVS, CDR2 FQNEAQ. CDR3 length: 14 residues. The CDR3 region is CASSFRTSGSEQFF. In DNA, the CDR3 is TGTGCCAGCAGCTTCCGAACTAGCGGCAGTGAGCAGTTCTTC.

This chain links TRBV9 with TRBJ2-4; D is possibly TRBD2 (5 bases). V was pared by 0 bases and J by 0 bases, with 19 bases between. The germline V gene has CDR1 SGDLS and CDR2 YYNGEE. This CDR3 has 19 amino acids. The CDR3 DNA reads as TGTGCCAGCAGCGTAGCGCCGGGGTTGCAACTCATAGCCAAAAACATTCAGTACTTC. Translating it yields CASSVAPGLQLIAKNIQYF. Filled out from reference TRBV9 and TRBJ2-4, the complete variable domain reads DSGVTQTPKHLITATGQRVTLRCSPRSGDLSVYWYQQSLDQGLQFLIQYYNGEERAKGNILERFSAQQFPDLHSELNLSSLELGDSALYFCASSVAPGLQLIAKNIQYFGAGTRLSVL.

The CDR3 nucleotides are TGTGCCAGCAGCCTAATAGTCACAGGGGGTACCTACAATGAGCAGTTCTTC. It codes for CASSLIVTGGTYNEQFF. The V and J genes are TRBV7-2 and TRBJ2-1, with 8 bases lining up with TRBD1. Germline assignment: CDR1 SGHTA and CDR2 FQGNSA. V shed 5 bases, J shed 2 bases, and the junction held 11 bases outside the gene matches. CDR3 length equals 17 residues.

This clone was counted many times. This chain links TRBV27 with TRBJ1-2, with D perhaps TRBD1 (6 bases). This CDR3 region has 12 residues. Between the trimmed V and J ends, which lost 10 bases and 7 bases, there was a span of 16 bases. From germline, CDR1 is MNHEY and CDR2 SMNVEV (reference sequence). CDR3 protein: CATAAGASGYTF. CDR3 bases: TGTGCCACCGCAGCGGGGGCGAGTGGCTACACCTTC.